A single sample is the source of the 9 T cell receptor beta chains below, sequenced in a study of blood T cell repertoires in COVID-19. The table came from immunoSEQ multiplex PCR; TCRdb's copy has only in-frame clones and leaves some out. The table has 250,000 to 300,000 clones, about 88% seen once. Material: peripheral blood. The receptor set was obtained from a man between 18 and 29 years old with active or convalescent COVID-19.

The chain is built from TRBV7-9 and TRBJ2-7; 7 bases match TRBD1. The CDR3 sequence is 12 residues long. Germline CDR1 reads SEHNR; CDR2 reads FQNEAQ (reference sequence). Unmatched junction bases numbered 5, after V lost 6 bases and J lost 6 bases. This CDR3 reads CASSQGDREQYF. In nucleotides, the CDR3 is TGTGCCAGCAGTCAGGGGGATCGCGAGCAGTACTTC.

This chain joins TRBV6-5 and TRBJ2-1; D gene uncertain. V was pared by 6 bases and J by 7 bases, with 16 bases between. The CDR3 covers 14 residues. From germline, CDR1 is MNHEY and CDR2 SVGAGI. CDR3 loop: CASRSPGSHNEQFF. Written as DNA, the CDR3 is TGTGCCAGCAGGTCCCCGGGTTCCCATAATGAGCAGTTCTTC.

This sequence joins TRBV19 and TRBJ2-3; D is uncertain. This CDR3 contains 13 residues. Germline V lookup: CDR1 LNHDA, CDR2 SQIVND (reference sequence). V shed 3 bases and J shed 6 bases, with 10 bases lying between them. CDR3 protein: CASSIPAGDTQYF. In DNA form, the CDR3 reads TGTGCCAGTAGTATCCCGGCCGGGGATACGCAGTATTTT. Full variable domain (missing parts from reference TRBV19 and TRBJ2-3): DGGITQSPKYLFRKEGQNVTLSCEQNLNHDAMYWYRQDPGQGLRLIYYSQIVNDFQKGDIAEGYSVSREKKESFPLTVTSAQKNPTAFYLCASSIPAGDTQYFGPGTRLTVL.

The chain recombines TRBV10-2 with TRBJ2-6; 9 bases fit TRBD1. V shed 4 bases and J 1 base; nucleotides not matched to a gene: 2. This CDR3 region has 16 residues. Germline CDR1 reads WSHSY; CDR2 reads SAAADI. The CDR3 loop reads CASSAGTGSGANVLTF. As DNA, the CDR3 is TGCGCCAGCAGTGCCGGGACAGGGTCTGGGGCCAACGTCCTGACTTTC.

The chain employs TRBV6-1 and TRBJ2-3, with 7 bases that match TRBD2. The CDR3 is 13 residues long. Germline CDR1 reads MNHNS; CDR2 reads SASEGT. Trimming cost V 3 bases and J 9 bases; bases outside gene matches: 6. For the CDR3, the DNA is TGTGCCAGCAGTGAGACTCTAGCGGACACGCAGTATTTT. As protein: CASSETLADTQYF.

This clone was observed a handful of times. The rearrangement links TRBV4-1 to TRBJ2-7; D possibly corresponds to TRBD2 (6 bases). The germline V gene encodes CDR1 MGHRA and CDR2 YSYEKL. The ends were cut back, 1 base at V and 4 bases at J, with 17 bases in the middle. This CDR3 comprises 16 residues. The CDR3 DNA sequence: TGCGCCAGCAGCCAAGTCCGGTCCGGGAGTCTGTACGAGCAGTACTTC. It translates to CASSQVRSGSLYEQYF.

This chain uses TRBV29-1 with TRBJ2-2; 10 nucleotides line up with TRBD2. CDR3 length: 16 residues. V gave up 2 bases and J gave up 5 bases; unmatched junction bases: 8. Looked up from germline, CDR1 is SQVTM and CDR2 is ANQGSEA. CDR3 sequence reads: CSVETGTSAITGELFF. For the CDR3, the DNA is TGCAGCGTTGAAACAGGGACTAGCGCGATAACCGGGGAGCTGTTTTTT.

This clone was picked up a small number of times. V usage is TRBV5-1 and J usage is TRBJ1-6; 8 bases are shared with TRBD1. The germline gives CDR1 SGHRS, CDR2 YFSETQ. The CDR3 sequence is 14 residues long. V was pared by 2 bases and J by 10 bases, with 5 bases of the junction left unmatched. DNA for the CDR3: TGCGCCAGCAGCTTTGGACAGGGCGAGTCACCCCTCCACTTT. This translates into CASSFGQGESPLHF.

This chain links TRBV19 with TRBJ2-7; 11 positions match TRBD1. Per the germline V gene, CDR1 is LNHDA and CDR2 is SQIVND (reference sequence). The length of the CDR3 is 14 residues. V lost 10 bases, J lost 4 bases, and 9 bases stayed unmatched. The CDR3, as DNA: TGTGCCACCTCCTTAGGGACAGGGGGTTACGAGCAGTACTTC. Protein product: CATSLGTGGYEQYF.